This passage covers 6 T cell receptor beta chains from one sample sequenced in a study of T-cell reconstitution after alpha-beta-depleted transplantation in children. TCRbeta library preparation incorporated unique molecular identifiers. TCRdb independently ran MiXCR on the PCR reads; one entry per CDR3 protein. The repertoire consists of a few hundred thousand distinct CDR3 sequences, with 25% to 30% occurring once and the leading ten covering around a third. The sequencing here drew on PBMCs, taken before TCRalphabeta/CD19-depleted stem cell transplant. The receptors come from a boy younger than two with Wiskott-Aldrich syndrome, due to receive a stem cell transplant.

In its sample, this clonotype was seen a few times. This chain joins TRBV7-8 and TRBJ1-5, with D perhaps matching TRBD1 (5 bases). This CDR3 comprises 13 residues. Germline V lookup: CDR1 SGHVS, CDR2 FQNEAQ. V dropped 0 bases and J dropped 5 bases, with 5 bases sitting between them. The CDR3 nucleotides read TGTGCCAGCAGCTTAGCGGGACATCAGCCCCAGCATTTT. The encoded protein is CASSLAGHQPQHF.

This chain joins TRBV9 and TRBJ1-2; TRBD1 is a possible D gene (5 bases). CDR1 SGDLS and CDR2 YYNGEE come from the germline V gene. Between the trimmed V and J ends, which lost 0 bases and 5 bases, there was a span of 11 bases. The CDR3 has 14 amino acids. CDR3 sequence reads: CASSVGGEEYGYTF. DNA for the CDR3: TGTGCCAGCAGCGTAGGGGGGGAAGAATATGGCTACACCTTC.

There are a few counts of this clonotype. The V call is TRBV4-2, the J call TRBJ1-2; D not certain. Deletions cut 0 bases from V and 2 bases from J, with 19 bases between. Germline CDR1 and CDR2: LGHNA and YNFKEQ. The CDR3 spans 18 residues. The CDR3 DNA reads TGTGCCAGCAGCCAAGATTGGACGTTATCGTCCTTGAACTATGGCTACACCTTC. This sequence encodes CASSQDWTLSSLNYGYTF.

This clonotype was counted between two and nine times. The rearrangement uses TRBV20-1 and TRBJ2-7; 14 nucleotides align to TRBD2. There are 15 residues in the CDR3. CDR1 is DFQATT and CDR2 is SNEGSKA in the germline V gene (reference sequence). V trimming: 7 bases; J trimming: 3 bases; junction bases outside the gene matches: 8. CDR3 loop: CSGGLAGGGVYEQYF. DNA for the CDR3: TGCAGTGGAGGACTAGCGGGAGGAGGGGTCTACGAGCAGTACTTC.

In this sample, this clonotype turned up a few times. V usage is TRBV24-1 and J usage is TRBJ1-2, with D perhaps matching TRBD1 (5 bases). Germline lookup yields CDR1 KGHDR and CDR2 SFDVKD. This CDR3 region has 15 residues. Deletions cut 2 bases from V and 4 bases from J, with 13 bases between. CDR3 sequence: CATSDSTVRTYGYTF. For the CDR3, the DNA is TGTGCCACCAGTGATTCGACAGTGAGGACCTATGGCTACACCTTC.

The V gene is TRBV6-2 or TRBV6-3, the J gene TRBJ2-7; weak D call: TRBD1 (6 bases). Germline V CDR1 and CDR2: MNHEY, SVGEGT. This CDR3 has 15 amino acids. Trimming took 0 bases from V and 6 from J, leaving 15 bases between them. CDR3: CASSYSSGRGTEQYF. The CDR3 nucleotides are TGTGCCAGCAGTTACTCAAGTGGAAGGGGGACCGAGCAGTACTTC.